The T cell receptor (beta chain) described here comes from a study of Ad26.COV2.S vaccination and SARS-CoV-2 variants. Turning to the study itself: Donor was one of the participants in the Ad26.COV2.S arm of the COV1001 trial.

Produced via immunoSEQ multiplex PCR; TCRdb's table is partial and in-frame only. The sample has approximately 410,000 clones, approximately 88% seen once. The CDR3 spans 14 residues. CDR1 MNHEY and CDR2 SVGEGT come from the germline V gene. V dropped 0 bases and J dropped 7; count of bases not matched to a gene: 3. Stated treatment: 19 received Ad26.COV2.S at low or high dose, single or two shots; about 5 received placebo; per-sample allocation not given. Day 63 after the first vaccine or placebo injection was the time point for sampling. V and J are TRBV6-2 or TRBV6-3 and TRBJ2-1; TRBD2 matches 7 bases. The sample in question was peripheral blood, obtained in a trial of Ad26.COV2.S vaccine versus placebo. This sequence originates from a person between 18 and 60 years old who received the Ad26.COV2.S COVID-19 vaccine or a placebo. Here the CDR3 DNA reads TGTGCCAGCAGTTACTCGCGGGGGACTAATGAGCAGTTCTTC. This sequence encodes CASSYSRGTNEQFF.